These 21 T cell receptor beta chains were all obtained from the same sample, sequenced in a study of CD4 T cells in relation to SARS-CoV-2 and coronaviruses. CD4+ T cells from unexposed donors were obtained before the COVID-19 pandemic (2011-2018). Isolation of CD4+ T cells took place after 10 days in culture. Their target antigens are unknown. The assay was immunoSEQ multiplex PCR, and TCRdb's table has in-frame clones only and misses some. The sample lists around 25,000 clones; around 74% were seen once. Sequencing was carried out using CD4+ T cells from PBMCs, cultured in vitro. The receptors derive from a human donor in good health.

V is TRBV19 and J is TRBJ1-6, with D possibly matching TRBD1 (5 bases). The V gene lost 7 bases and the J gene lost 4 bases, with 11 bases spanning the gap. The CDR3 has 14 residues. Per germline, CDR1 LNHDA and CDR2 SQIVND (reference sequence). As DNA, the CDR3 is TGTGCCAGTAACTCCGACAGTTATAATTCACCCCTCCACTTT. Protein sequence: CASNSDSYNSPLHF.

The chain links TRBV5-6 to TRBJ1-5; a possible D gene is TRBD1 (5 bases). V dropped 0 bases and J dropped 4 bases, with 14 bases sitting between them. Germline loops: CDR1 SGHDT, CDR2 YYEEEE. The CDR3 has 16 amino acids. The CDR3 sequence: CASSLGSSRANQPQHF. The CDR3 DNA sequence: TGTGCCAGCAGCTTGGGGTCTTCCAGGGCGAATCAGCCCCAGCATTTT.

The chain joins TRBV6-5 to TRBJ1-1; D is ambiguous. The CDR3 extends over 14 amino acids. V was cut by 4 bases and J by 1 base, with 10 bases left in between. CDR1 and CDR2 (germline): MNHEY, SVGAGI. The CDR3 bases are TGTGCCAGCAGTTCCGGGAGGAGGAACACTGAAGCTTTCTTT. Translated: CASSSGRRNTEAFF.

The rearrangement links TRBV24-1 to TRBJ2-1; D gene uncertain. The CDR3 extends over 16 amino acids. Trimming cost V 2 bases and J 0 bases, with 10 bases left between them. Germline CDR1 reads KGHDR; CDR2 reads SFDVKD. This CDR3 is CATSDSSISSYNEQFF. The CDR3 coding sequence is TGTGCCACCAGTGATTCGAGTATAAGCTCCTACAATGAGCAGTTCTTC.

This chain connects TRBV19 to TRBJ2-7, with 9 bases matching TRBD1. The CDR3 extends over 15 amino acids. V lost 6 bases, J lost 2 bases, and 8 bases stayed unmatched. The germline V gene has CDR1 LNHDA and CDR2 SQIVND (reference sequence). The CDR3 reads CASSPGTGKTYEQYF. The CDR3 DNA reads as TGTGCCAGTAGCCCCGGGACAGGGAAAACCTACGAGCAGTACTTC. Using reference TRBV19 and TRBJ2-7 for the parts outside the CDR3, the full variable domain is DGGITQSPKYLFRKEGQNVTLSCEQNLNHDAMYWYRQDPGQGLRLIYYSQIVNDFQKGDIAEGYSVSREKKESFPLTVTSAQKNPTAFYLCASSPGTGKTYEQYFGPGTRLTVT.

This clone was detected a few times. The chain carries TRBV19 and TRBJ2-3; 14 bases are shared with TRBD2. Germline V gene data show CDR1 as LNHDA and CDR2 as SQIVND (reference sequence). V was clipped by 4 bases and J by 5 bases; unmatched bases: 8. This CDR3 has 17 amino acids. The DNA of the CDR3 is TGTGCCAGTAGTAAGACTAGCGGGAGGGCCGCCATAGATACGCAGTATTTT. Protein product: CASSKTSGRAAIDTQYF.

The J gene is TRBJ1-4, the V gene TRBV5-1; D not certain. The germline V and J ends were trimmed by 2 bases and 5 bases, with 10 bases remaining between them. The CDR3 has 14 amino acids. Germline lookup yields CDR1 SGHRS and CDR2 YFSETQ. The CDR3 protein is CASSLESINEKLFF. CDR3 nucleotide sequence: TGCGCCAGCAGCTTAGAAAGTATAAATGAAAAACTGTTTTTT.

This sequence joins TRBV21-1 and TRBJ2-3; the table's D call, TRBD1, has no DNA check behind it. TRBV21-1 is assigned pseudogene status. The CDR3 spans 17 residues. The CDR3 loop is CASSKGIAGSVVDTQYF. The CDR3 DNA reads TGTGCCAGCAGCAAAGGAATTGCAGGTTCCGTCGTAGATACGCAGTATTTT.

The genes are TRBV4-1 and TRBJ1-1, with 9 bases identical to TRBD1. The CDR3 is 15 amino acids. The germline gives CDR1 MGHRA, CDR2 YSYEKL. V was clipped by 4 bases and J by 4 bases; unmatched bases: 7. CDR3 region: CASSPQQGAGTEAFF. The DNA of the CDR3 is TGCGCCAGCAGCCCGCAACAGGGGGCAGGCACTGAAGCTTTCTTT.

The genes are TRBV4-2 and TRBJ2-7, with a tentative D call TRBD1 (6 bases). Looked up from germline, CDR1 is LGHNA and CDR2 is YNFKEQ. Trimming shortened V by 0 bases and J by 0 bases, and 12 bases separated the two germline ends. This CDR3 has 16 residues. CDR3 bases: TGTGCCAGCAGCCAAGAATTAGGGGGATCCTCCTACGAGCAGTACTTC. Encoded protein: CASSQELGGSSYEQYF.

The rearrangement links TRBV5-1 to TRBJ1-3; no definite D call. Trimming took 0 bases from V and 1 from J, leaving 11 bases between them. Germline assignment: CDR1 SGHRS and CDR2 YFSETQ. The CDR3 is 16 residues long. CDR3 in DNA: TGCGCCAGCAGCTTGGACATCGAACGGTCTGGAAACACCATATATTTT. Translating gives CASSLDIERSGNTIYF.

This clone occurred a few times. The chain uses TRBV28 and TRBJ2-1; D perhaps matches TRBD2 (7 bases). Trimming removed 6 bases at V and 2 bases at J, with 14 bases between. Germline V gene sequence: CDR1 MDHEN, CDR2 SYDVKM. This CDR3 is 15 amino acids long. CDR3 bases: TGTGCCAGCAGACCGCAGGGGAGGGCCTACAATGAGCAGTTCTTC. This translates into CASRPQGRAYNEQFF.

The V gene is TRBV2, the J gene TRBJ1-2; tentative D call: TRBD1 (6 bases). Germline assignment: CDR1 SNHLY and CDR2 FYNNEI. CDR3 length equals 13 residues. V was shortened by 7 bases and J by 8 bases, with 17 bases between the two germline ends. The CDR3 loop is CASNQDRHKGYTF. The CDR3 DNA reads TGTGCCAGCAATCAGGACAGACACAAAGGCTACACCTTC.

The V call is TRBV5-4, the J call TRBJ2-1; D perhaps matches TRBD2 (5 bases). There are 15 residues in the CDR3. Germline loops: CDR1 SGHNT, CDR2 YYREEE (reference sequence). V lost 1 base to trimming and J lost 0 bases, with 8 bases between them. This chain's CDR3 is CASSLNGVSYNEQFF. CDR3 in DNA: TGTGCCAGCAGCTTGAACGGGGTCTCCTACAATGAGCAGTTCTTC.

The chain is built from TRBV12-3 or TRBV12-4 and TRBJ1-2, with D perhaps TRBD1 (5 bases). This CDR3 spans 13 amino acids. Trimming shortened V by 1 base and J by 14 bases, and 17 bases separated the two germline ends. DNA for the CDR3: TGTGCCAGCAGTTTAGGCTGGGGCGGAGGGGTTACCTTC. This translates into CASSLGWGGGVTF.

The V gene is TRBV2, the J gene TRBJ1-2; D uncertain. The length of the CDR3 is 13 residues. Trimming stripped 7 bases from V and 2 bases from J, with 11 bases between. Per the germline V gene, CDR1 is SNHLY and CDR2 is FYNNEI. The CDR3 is CASNQEVNYGYTF. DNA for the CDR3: TGTGCCAGCAATCAGGAGGTCAACTATGGCTACACCTTC.

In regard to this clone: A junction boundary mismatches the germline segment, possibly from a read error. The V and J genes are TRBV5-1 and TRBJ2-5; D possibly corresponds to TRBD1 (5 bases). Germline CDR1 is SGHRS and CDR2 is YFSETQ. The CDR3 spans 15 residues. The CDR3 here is CASSLATVLQETRYF. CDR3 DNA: TGCGCCAGCAGCTTGGCGACAGTGTTGCAAGAGACCCGGTACTTC.

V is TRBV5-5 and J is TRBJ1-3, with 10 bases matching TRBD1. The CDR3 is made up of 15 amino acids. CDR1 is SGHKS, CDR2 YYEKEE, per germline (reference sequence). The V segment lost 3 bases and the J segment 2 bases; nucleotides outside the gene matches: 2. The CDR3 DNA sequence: TGTGCCAGCAGCTCCGGACAGGGGGCTGGAAACACCATATATTTT. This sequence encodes CASSSGQGAGNTIYF.

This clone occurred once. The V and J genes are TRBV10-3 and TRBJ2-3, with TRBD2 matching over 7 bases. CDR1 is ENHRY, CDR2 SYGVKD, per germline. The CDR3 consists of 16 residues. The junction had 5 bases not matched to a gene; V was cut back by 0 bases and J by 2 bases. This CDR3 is CAISESLSGNTDTQYF. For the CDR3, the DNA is TGTGCCATCAGTGAGTCGCTAAGCGGGAACACAGATACGCAGTATTTT.

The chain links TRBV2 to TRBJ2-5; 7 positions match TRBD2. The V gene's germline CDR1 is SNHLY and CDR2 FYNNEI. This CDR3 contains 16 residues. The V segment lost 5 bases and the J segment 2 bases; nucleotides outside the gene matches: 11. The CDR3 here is CASSSRGAGLQETQYF. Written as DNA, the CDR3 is TGTGCCAGCAGTTCCCGAGGAGCGGGATTACAAGAGACCCAGTACTTC.

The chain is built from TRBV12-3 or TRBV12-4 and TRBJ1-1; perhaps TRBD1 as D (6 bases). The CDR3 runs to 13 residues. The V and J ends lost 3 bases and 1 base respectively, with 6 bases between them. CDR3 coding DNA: TGTGCCAGCAGTTTGACAGGGAACACTGAAGCTTTCTTT. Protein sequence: CASSLTGNTEAFF.